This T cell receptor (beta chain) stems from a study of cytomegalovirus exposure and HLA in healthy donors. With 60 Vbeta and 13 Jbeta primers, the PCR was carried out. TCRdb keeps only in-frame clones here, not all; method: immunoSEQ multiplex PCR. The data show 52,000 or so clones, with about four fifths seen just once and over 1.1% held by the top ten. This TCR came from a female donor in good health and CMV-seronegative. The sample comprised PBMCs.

The CDR3 sequence is CASSQDQREQFF. DNA of the CDR3: TGTGCCAGCAGCCAAGATCAGCGTGAGCAGTTCTTC. The rearrangement joins TRBV4-2 to TRBJ2-1; no firm D call. The CDR3 length is 12 residues. CDR1 is LGHNA, CDR2 YNFKEQ, per germline. V lost 0 bases, J lost 9 bases, and 6 bases lay in between.